Presented here are 27 T cell receptor beta chains from one specimen sequenced in a study of early T cells in non-severe SARS-CoV-2 infection. TCRdb reprocessed the 5' RACE reads with MiXCR, giving one entry per CDR3 protein. The table shows approximately 28,000 distinct CDR3 sequences, with around 5.8% occurring only once. Source: whole blood, taken at baseline. The receptors derive from an adult who was a healthcare worker with PCR-confirmed SARS-CoV-2 infection or an uninfected control (not recorded which).

This clonotype has a count of ten or more. V gene TRBV12-3 or TRBV12-4 combines with J gene TRBJ1-2, with TRBD1 as a possible D gene (6 bases). Trimming removed 7 bases at V and 7 bases at J, with 16 bases between. The CDR3 covers 13 residues. The CDR3 nucleotides read TGTGCCAGCACTGGGGGCTCCATTCTTGGCTACACCTTC. It is translated as CASTGGSILGYTF.

This clonotype has a count of ten or more. The CDR3 DNA follows: TGTGCCAGCAGTCCAGGACAGGGGACGTACCAAGAGACCCAGTACTTC. As protein: CASSPGQGTYQETQYF. The chain links TRBV12-3 or TRBV12-4 to TRBJ2-5; 9 bases are a match to TRBD1. This CDR3 is 16 amino acids long. Trimming cost V 5 bases and J 0 bases; bases outside gene matches: 7.

A note on this clonotype: The junction and the germline gene differ at one end; a read error may be behind it. The chain combines TRBV14 with TRBJ2-1; 7 bases are a match to TRBD2. Germline CDR1 reads SGHDN; CDR2 reads FVKESK. This CDR3 spans 14 amino acids. The chain's CDR3 is CASSYQEGAGVLVF. CDR3 nucleotide sequence: TGTGCCAGCAGCTACCAAGAGGGCGCGGGGGTCCTTGTCTTC.

There are many counts of this clonotype. The V gene is TRBV18, the J gene TRBJ2-3, with unresolved D. V lost 2 bases, J lost 4 bases, and 4 bases lay in between. Per the germline V gene, CDR1 is KGHSH and CDR2 is LQKENI. The CDR3 covers 12 residues. The CDR3, as DNA: TGTGCCAGCTCACCATCTTCAGATACGCAGTATTTT. Translated: CASSPSSDTQYF.

This clonotype was found a few times. This chain links TRBV5-5 with TRBJ2-1; no reliable D call. Germline lookup yields CDR1 SGHKS and CDR2 YYEKEE (reference sequence). The CDR3 contains 12 residues. The V gene lost 2 bases and the J gene lost 5 bases, with 5 bases spanning the gap. The CDR3 sequence is CASSFLDNEQFF. CDR3 sequence (DNA): TGTGCCAGCAGCTTCTTAGACAATGAGCAGTTCTTC.

This clonotype has a handful of counts. V usage is TRBV13 and J usage is TRBJ2-1, with TRBD1 matching 10 bases. This CDR3 is built from 18 residues. Per the germline V gene, CDR1 is PRHDT and CDR2 is FYEKMQ (reference sequence). The V gene end was trimmed by 5 bases and the J gene end by 4 bases; junction bases not matched to a gene: 14. CDR3 protein: CASSLLSSLGQGYNEQFF. CDR3 coding DNA: TGTGCCAGCAGCCTACTGTCATCGTTGGGACAGGGGTACAATGAGCAGTTCTTC.

There are many counts of this clonotype. The V call is TRBV20-1, the J call TRBJ1-1; D is undetermined. The CDR3 sequence is 10 residues long. The ends were cut back, 5 bases at V and 9 bases at J, with 10 bases in the middle. Germline V gene lookup returns CDR1 DFQATT and CDR2 SNEGSKA (reference sequence). CDR3 residues: CSAGSRKAFF. DNA for the CDR3: TGCAGTGCTGGGAGCAGAAAAGCTTTCTTT.

There are a few counts of this clonotype. J is TRBJ2-1 and V is TRBV5-1; D is undetermined. The V gene's germline CDR1 is SGHRS and CDR2 YFSETQ. V lost 0 bases and J 9 bases, leaving 4 bases between the germline ends. This CDR3 spans 11 amino acids. Here the CDR3 reads CASSLGAEQFF. The CDR3 coding sequence is TGCGCCAGCAGCTTGGGGGCTGAGCAGTTCTTC.

This clonotype occurred many times. This chain uses TRBV5-5 with TRBJ2-1, with 9 bases matching TRBD2. J lost 4 bases, V lost 0 bases, and 11 bases had no gene match. The CDR3 loop spans 18 amino acids. Germline V CDR1 and CDR2: SGHKS, YYEKEE (reference sequence). The CDR3 bases are TGTGCCAGCAGCTTGGGAGAGATTAGCGGGAGATGGTACAATGAGCAGTTCTTC. Translated, it gives CASSLGEISGRWYNEQFF.

This clonotype was seen at least ten times. The chain couples TRBV5-5 to TRBJ2-3, with 11 bases fitting TRBD2. With V trimmed by 0 bases and J by 2 bases, 2 bases remained unmatched. The CDR3 length is 16 residues. From germline, CDR1 is SGHKS and CDR2 YYEKEE (reference sequence). CDR3 sequence reads: CASSLVSGRVTDTQYF. The DNA for the CDR3 is TGTGCCAGCAGCTTGGTTAGCGGGAGGGTCACAGATACGCAGTATTTT.

V is TRBV7-2 and J is TRBJ2-7; perhaps TRBD1 as D (6 bases). Germline CDR1 is SGHTA and CDR2 is FQGNSA. V was cut by 4 bases and J by 3 bases, with 13 bases left in between. There are 14 residues in the CDR3. CDR3 bases: TGTGCCAGCAGCTGGGCCAGCAGGGGCTACGAGCAGTACTTC. This codes for CASSWASRGYEQYF.

This clonotype came up many times. The chain has TRBV4-2 and TRBJ2-3; no clear D gene. The V end lost 4 bases, the J end lost 5 bases, and 4 bases lay between the germline ends. The CDR3 spans 11 residues. CDR1 and CDR2 from the germline V gene are LGHNA and YNFKEQ. This CDR3 reads CASSPGDTQYF. The CDR3 nucleotides are TGTGCCAGCAGCCCGGGAGATACGCAGTATTTT.

This clonotype has at least ten counts. CDR3 coding DNA: TGTGCCACCAGCCTTGGGGGGAGCTCCTACAATGAGCAGTTCTTC. Translated: CATSLGGSSYNEQFF. The V gene is TRBV15, the J gene TRBJ2-1; perhaps TRBD2 as D (6 bases). CDR3 length: 15 amino acids. Trimming took off 5 bases at V and 0 bases at J, with 11 bases between the two ends. Germline CDR1 reads LNHNV; CDR2 reads YYDKDF (reference sequence).

The genes are TRBV7-3 and TRBJ1-1; D is undetermined. The CDR3 covers 15 residues. Germline V gene lookup returns CDR1 SGHTA and CDR2 FQGTGA. The V end was cut by 6 bases, the J end by 4 bases, with 18 bases between. The CDR3 bases are TGTGCCAGCAGGTCAAATGCGGGTGGAAGCACTGAAGCTTTCTTT. Encoded protein: CASRSNAGGSTEAFF.

This clonotype was counted only a few times. The chain combines TRBV20-1 with TRBJ2-1; D remains ambiguous. Trimming cost V 0 bases and J 5 bases, with 8 bases left between them. CDR1 is DFQATT, CDR2 SNEGSKA, per germline (reference sequence). The CDR3 extends over 13 amino acids. The CDR3 loop is CSARDNIHNEQFF. CDR3 DNA sequence: TGCAGTGCTAGAGATAACATCCACAATGAGCAGTTCTTC.

This clonotype was observed at least ten times. The chain has TRBV28 and TRBJ2-1; D may be TRBD1 (5 bases). Germline-derived CDR1 and CDR2 are MDHEN and SYDVKM. The length of the CDR3 is 15 residues. The V end lost 3 bases, the J end lost 8 bases, and 17 bases lay between the germline ends. CDR3 residues: CASSFTQGPWDEQFF. The CDR3 DNA follows: TGTGCCAGCAGTTTTACTCAGGGTCCATGGGATGAGCAGTTCTTC. The full variable domain, with the rest looked up from reference TRBV28 and TRBJ2-1, is DVKVTQSSRYLVKRTGEKVFLECVQDMDHENMFWYRQDPGLGLRLIYFSYDVKMKEKGDIPEGYSVSREKKERFSLILESASTNQTSMYLCASSFTQGPWDEQFFGPGTRLTVL.

This CDR3 is CASSVGWLATDNEQFF. The CDR3 nucleotides are TGTGCCAGCAGCGTAGGGTGGCTAGCGACAGACAATGAGCAGTTCTTC. The rearrangement joins TRBV9 to TRBJ2-1; possibly TRBD2 for D (6 bases). V dropped 0 bases and J dropped 5 bases, with 15 bases sitting between them. CDR3 size: 16 residues. From germline, CDR1 is SGDLS and CDR2 YYNGEE.

The table lists this clonotype with many counts. V is TRBV2 and J is TRBJ1-5; D is perhaps TRBD1 (6 bases). Trimming stripped 8 bases from V and 0 bases from J, with 11 bases between. The CDR3 contains 14 residues. Germline CDR1 SNHLY, CDR2 FYNNEI. The CDR3 loop is CASGQGLSNQPQHF. For the CDR3, the DNA is TGTGCCAGCGGCCAGGGGCTTAGCAATCAGCCCCAGCATTTT.

This clonotype has at least ten counts. This chain uses TRBV19 with TRBJ1-2, with D perhaps matching TRBD1 (5 bases). Per the germline V gene, CDR1 is LNHDA and CDR2 is SQIVND (reference sequence). V lost 7 bases and J lost 8, with 17 bases in between. CDR3 size: 13 residues. The CDR3 reads CASIPQAGQGYTF. CDR3 coding DNA: TGTGCCAGTATCCCACAGGCCGGGCAGGGCTACACCTTC.

This clonotype has a count of ten or more. The chain uses TRBV6-2 or TRBV6-3 and TRBJ2-5; no clear D. The CDR3 has 14 amino acids. Trimming removed 0 bases at V and 1 base at J, with 6 bases between. Germline CDR1 and CDR2: MNHEY and SVGEGT. The CDR3 region has the DNA TGTGCCAGCAGTTACTCGGCCACCCAAGAGACCCAGTACTTC. It translates to CASSYSATQETQYF.

The sample holds many counts of this clonotype. The rearrangement joins TRBV12-3 or TRBV12-4 to TRBJ1-1, with a tentative D call TRBD1 (6 bases). The germline V and J ends were trimmed by 10 bases and 12 bases, with 21 bases remaining between them. The CDR3 consists of 12 residues. The chain's CDR3 is CATQPDRRETFF. CDR3 bases: TGTGCCACACAACCCGACAGGCGGGAAACTTTCTTT.

This clonotype was picked up many times. This chain links TRBV20-1 with TRBJ1-5, with no clear D. Germline V gives CDR1 DFQATT, CDR2 SNEGSKA (reference sequence). Trimming stripped 0 bases from V and 0 bases from J, with 24 bases between. The length of the CDR3 is 20 residues. The CDR3 protein is CSARDLGRPPRAYSNQPQHF. CDR3 DNA sequence: TGCAGTGCTAGAGATCTCGGCAGACCCCCACGGGCTTATAGCAATCAGCCCCAGCATTTT.

This clonotype was found many times. The CDR3: CASSRGTINEKLFF. The CDR3 DNA reads as TGCGCCAGCAGCAGAGGGACAATTAATGAAAAACTGTTTTTT. This chain joins TRBV5-1 and TRBJ1-4, with D possibly TRBD1 on 6 matching bases. Germline CDR1 and CDR2: SGHRS and YFSETQ. V was clipped by 4 bases and J by 4 bases, with 11 bases between them. This CDR3 spans 14 amino acids.

This clonotype was observed at least ten times. The chain couples TRBV18 to TRBJ1-2; D not resolved. The V gene lost 4 bases and the J gene lost 3 bases, with 12 bases spanning the gap. Germline V gene lookup returns CDR1 KGHSH and CDR2 LQKENI. The CDR3 length is 14 residues. The CDR3 loop reads CASSQQREHYGYTF. The CDR3, as DNA: TGTGCCAGCTCACAGCAACGGGAACACTATGGCTACACCTTC.

The rearrangement joins TRBV29-1 to TRBJ2-1; possibly TRBD1 for D (5 bases). This CDR3 region has 15 residues. CDR1 and CDR2 from the germline V gene are SQVTM and ANQGSEA. Trimming removed 3 bases at V and 0 bases at J, with 12 bases between. The CDR3 DNA follows: TGCAGCGTTGATGGGGCCGAGAGCTCCTACAATGAGCAGTTCTTC. As protein: CSVDGAESSYNEQFF.

Ten or more counts support this clonotype. V gene TRBV6-5 combines with J gene TRBJ2-7, with 7 bases that match TRBD2. Germline CDR1 reads MNHEY; CDR2 reads SVGAGI. This CDR3 spans 15 amino acids. The V segment lost 2 bases and the J segment 2 bases; nucleotides outside the gene matches: 6. CDR3 DNA sequence: TGTGCCAGCAGTTACGCGGGCGGGGGTGCCTACGAGCAGTACTTC. As protein: CASSYAGGGAYEQYF.

This clonotype occurred many times. The rearrangement joins TRBV30 to TRBJ2-7; D unclear. Trimming removed 2 bases at V and 1 base at J, with 15 bases between. The CDR3 consists of 15 residues. Germline V gene data show CDR1 as GTSNPN and CDR2 as SVGIG (reference sequence). The CDR3 region is CAWSTPWGRSYEQYF. CDR3 DNA sequence: TGTGCCTGGAGTACCCCGTGGGGTCGTTCCTACGAGCAGTACTTC.